The 28 T cell receptor beta chains below were found in one sample sequenced in a study of T-cell reconstitution after alpha-beta-depleted transplantation in children. Unique molecular identifiers were incorporated into the prepared TCRbeta library. A single record per CDR3 protein comes from TCRdb applying MiXCR to the PCR reads. The sample includes hundreds of thousands of distinct CDR3 sequences, roughly 8.2% of them seen just once. Sequenced here: PBMCs, mostly from graft donor cells, sampled 180 days after TCRalphabeta/CD19-depleted stem cell transplant. Every receptor here comes from a male patient younger than 18 who had a stem cell transplant for acute lymphoblastic leukemia, so the T cells may come from the graft donor.

Ten or more counts support this clonotype. This chain connects TRBV20-1 to TRBJ2-1; D gene unclear. The germline gives CDR1 DFQATT, CDR2 SNEGSKA (reference sequence). This CDR3 comprises 14 residues. With 0 bases removed from V and 6 bases from J, the gap between germline ends came to 12 bases. CDR3 sequence reads: CSAREIARANEQFF. CDR3 DNA: TGCAGTGCTAGAGAAATTGCTAGGGCCAATGAGCAGTTCTTC.

This clonotype was picked up many times. This rearrangement joins TRBV29-1 to TRBJ2-3; 8 nucleotides match TRBD1. Germline CDR1 is SQVTM and CDR2 is ANQGSEA. The CDR3 extends over 13 amino acids. Losses at the gene ends were 5 bases for V and 14 bases for J; bases not matched to a gene: 15. CDR3 nucleotide sequence: TGCAGCGTTCTCCCCCTTGGACAGGGAAAGCCGTATTTT. Translation gives CSVLPLGQGKPYF.

The chain combines TRBV10-2 with TRBJ2-2, with a weak D call TRBD2 (6 bases). The CDR3 has 14 residues. V shed 8 bases and J shed 1 base, with 11 bases lying between them. Germline CDR1 WSHSY, CDR2 SAAADI. The chain's CDR3 is CASAGLMNTGELFF. CDR3 DNA: TGCGCCAGCGCGGGACTCATGAACACCGGGGAGCTGTTTTTT.

This clonotype was counted many times. The V call is TRBV7-8, the J call TRBJ1-5; D call uncertain. Germline-derived CDR1 and CDR2 are SGHVS and FQNEAQ. The CDR3 covers 14 residues. The V end lost 0 bases, the J end lost 3 bases, and 6 bases lay between the germline ends. The CDR3 here is CASSLAEANQPQHF. CDR3 DNA: TGTGCCAGCAGCTTAGCAGAGGCCAATCAGCCCCAGCATTTT.

This clonotype was seen more than once but under ten times. The chain is built from TRBV29-1 and TRBJ2-6, with 12 positions matching TRBD2. Germline-derived CDR1 and CDR2 are SQVTM and ANQGSEA. V lost 7 bases and J lost 1; bases outside the gene matches: 5. CDR3 size: 16 residues. The CDR3 region has the DNA TGCAGCGCTACTAGCGGGGGGATGTCTGGGGCCAACGTCCTGACTTTC. Protein sequence: CSATSGGMSGANVLTF.

This clonotype was counted many times. This chain joins TRBV12-3 or TRBV12-4 and TRBJ2-1, with TRBD2 identical over 10 bases. The CDR3 is 17 amino acids. The ends lost 6 bases at V and 6 bases at J; junction bases unmatched: 14. The DNA for the CDR3 is TGTGCCAGCAGCCGTCGCCTCAGCGGGAGGGCCTTCAATGAGCAGTTCTTC. Encoded protein: CASSRRLSGRAFNEQFF.

This clonotype is a singleton in its sample. A read error is possible here, since a much larger clone lies one base away. The J gene is TRBJ2-1, the V gene TRBV5-1, with D possibly TRBD2 on 6 matching bases. CDR3 length: 15 amino acids. Germline V lookup: CDR1 SGHRS, CDR2 YFSETQ. CDR3 amino acids: CASSLILANYNGQFF. CDR3 DNA sequence: TGCGCCAGCAGCTTAATACTAGCAAACTACAATGGGCAGTTCTTC. Combining the CDR3 with reference TRBV5-1 and TRBJ2-1 gives the whole variable domain KAGVTQTPRYLIKTRGQQVTLSCSPISGHRSVSWYQQTPGQGLQFLFEYFSETQRNKGNFPGRFSGRQFSNSRSEMNVSTLELGDSALYLCASSLILANYNGQFFGPGTRLTVL.

This clonotype was recorded many times. V is TRBV27 and J is TRBJ2-2; TRBD1 is a possible D gene (5 bases). V was pared by 9 bases and J by 5 bases, with 13 bases between. The V gene's germline CDR1 is MNHEY and CDR2 SMNVEV (reference sequence). The CDR3 runs to 13 residues. Written as DNA, the CDR3 is TGTGCCAGGGAACAGGCCCGGACCGGGGAGCTGTTTTTT. It specifies CAREQARTGELFF.

Remarks on this clonotype: A read error may explain this, as a much larger clone is one base away. The chain is built from TRBV12-3 or TRBV12-4 and TRBJ1-5; D is ambiguous. V shed 3 bases and J shed 4 bases, with 7 bases lying between them. The CDR3 covers 13 residues. Here the CDR3 DNA reads TGTGCCAGCAGTTTTTGGCGAAATCAGCCCCAGCATTTT. Its protein is CASSFWRNQPQHF.

This clonotype was counted only a few times. This chain uses TRBV7-9 with TRBJ2-7; 8 bases match TRBD2. V lost 3 bases to trimming and J lost 0 bases; unmatched junction nucleotides: 7. There are 16 residues in the CDR3. CDR1 SEHNR and CDR2 FQNEAQ come from the germline V gene (reference sequence). CDR3 nucleotides: TGTGCCAGCAGCTTGGGTTCGGCGGGAGGCTCCTACGAGCAGTACTTC. Its protein is CASSLGSAGGSYEQYF.

The table lists this clonotype with a few counts. The rearrangement links TRBV6-1 to TRBJ1-5, with a possible D match to TRBD1 (5 bases). This CDR3 region has 14 residues. The V gene's germline CDR1 is MNHNS and CDR2 SASEGT. Trimming shortened V by 3 bases and J by 6 bases, and 12 bases separated the two germline ends. Here the CDR3 reads CASSDQGWSQPQHF. The CDR3 DNA is TGTGCCAGCAGTGATCAGGGATGGAGTCAGCCCCAGCATTTT.

Only a few counts were recorded for this clonotype. The chain has TRBV13 and TRBJ2-2; 13 nucleotides match TRBD2. The CDR3 sequence is 17 residues long. Germline CDR1 reads PRHDT; CDR2 reads FYEKMQ (reference sequence). Unmatched junction bases numbered 7, after V lost 5 bases and J lost 4 bases. The CDR3 loop reads CASSAGLAGATTGELFF. CDR3 DNA: TGTGCCAGCAGCGCCGGACTAGCGGGGGCCACCACCGGGGAGCTGTTTTTT. Combining the CDR3 with reference TRBV13 and TRBJ2-2 gives the whole variable domain AAGVIQSPRHLIKEKRETATLKCYPIPRHDTVYWYQQGPGQDPQFLISFYEKMQSDKGSIPDRFSAQQFSDYHSELNMSSLELGDSALYFCASSAGLAGATTGELFFGEGSRLTVL.

This clonotype was seen ten or more times. CDR3 bases: TGTGCCAGCAGCTCCGACCATTCCTACGAGCAGTACTTC. As protein: CASSSDHSYEQYF. The chain couples TRBV9 to TRBJ2-7; D remains unclear. Trimming removed 4 bases from V and 1 base from J, with 9 bases in between. The CDR3 covers 13 residues. From germline, CDR1 is SGDLS and CDR2 YYNGEE.

This clonotype occurred many times. This chain links TRBV20-1 with TRBJ2-2; D remains unclear. The V gene lost 0 bases and the J gene lost 7 bases, with 9 bases spanning the gap. Germline V gene sequence: CDR1 DFQATT, CDR2 SNEGSKA (reference sequence). This CDR3 is built from 13 residues. CDR3 loop: CSARDYQDGELFF. Here the CDR3 DNA reads TGCAGTGCTAGAGATTACCAGGACGGGGAGCTGTTTTTT.

Concerning this clonotype itself: Since a much larger clone is just one base distant, this may be a read error. CDR3 residues: CASIPGGSGEQYF. The CDR3 nucleotides are TGCGCCAGCATTCCCGGGGGCTCGGGCGAGCAGTACTTC. The chain employs TRBV10-2 and TRBJ2-7; either TRBD1 or TRBD2 may fit D (6 bases each). Trimming removed 7 bases at V and 6 bases at J, with 16 bases between. Per the germline V gene, CDR1 is WSHSY and CDR2 is SAAADI. This CDR3 is 13 amino acids long.

This clonotype was observed at least ten times. The junction does not match germline at one end; this may be a read error. The J gene is TRBJ2-1, the V gene TRBV7-7; 10 positions agree with TRBD2. CDR1 is SSHAT, CDR2 FNYEAQ, per germline (reference sequence). The CDR3 extends over 19 amino acids. Written as DNA, the CDR3 is TGTGCTAGCAGCCTTCGAACGCTGTACCTAGCGGGAGTAGGTAATGAGCAGTTCTTC. Translation: CASSLRTLYLAGVGNEQFF.

This clonotype was seen many times. V and J are TRBV24-1 and TRBJ2-3; 8 bases are shared with TRBD1. Trimming cost V 3 bases and J 4 bases; bases outside gene matches: 8. CDR1 KGHDR and CDR2 SFDVKD come from the germline V gene. This CDR3 contains 16 residues. CDR3 sequence: CATSDTTGGRADTQYF. The CDR3 coding sequence is TGTGCCACCAGTGATACCACAGGGGGTCGCGCAGATACGCAGTATTTT.

In its sample, this clonotype was seen many times. The V and J genes are TRBV7-9 and TRBJ2-1; D not resolved. The CDR3 extends over 12 amino acids. The germline CDR1 and CDR2 sequences are SEHNR and FQNEAQ (reference sequence). Trimming pared 1 base from V and 13 bases from J, leaving 11 bases between. CDR3 sequence reads: CASSLGWAVQFF. In DNA, the CDR3 is TGTGCCAGCAGCTTAGGGTGGGCTGTACAGTTCTTC.

This clonotype was recorded at least ten times. In nucleotides, the CDR3 is TGTGCCAGCAGTCCCCGGGAGAGCAATCAGCCCCAGCATTTT. Translation: CASSPRESNQPQHF. The chain carries TRBV12-3 or TRBV12-4 and TRBJ1-5, with D uncertain. The CDR3 runs to 14 residues. Trimming stripped 5 bases from V and 1 base from J, with 9 bases between.

This clonotype was counted many times. This chain uses TRBV27 with TRBJ1-2, with 8 bases matching TRBD1. The CDR3 has 13 residues. The germline CDR1 and CDR2 sequences are MNHEY and SMNVEV (reference sequence). J gave up 4 bases and V 5 bases, and 3 bases lay outside the gene matches. The CDR3, as DNA: TGTGCCAGCAGTCAGGACAGGGTCTATGGCTACACCTTC. Residues: CASSQDRVYGYTF.

The table lists this clonotype with a few counts. The J gene is TRBJ2-7, the V gene TRBV7-8; unclear D gene. The CDR3 consists of 19 residues. V was pared by 1 base and J by 2 bases, with 24 bases between. The germline gives CDR1 SGHVS, CDR2 FQNEAQ. DNA for the CDR3: TGTGCCAGCAGCTTAGGGGCTCCCATATTCCGACCTTACACCTACGAGCAGTACTTC. Amino acids: CASSLGAPIFRPYTYEQYF.

This clonotype came up many times. The chain links TRBV18 to TRBJ2-7, with a weak D call TRBD1 (6 bases). Germline V gives CDR1 KGHSH, CDR2 LQKENI. This CDR3 spans 14 amino acids. V shed 3 bases and J shed 2 bases, with 11 bases lying between them. In DNA, the CDR3 is TGTGCCAGCTCACCGAAGGACAGTCCCTACGAGCAGTACTTC. This codes for CASSPKDSPYEQYF.

This clonotype was counted ten times or more. The chain employs TRBV18 and TRBJ1-5, with unresolved D. Germline V gene lookup returns CDR1 KGHSH and CDR2 LQKENI. The ends were cut back, 3 bases at V and 7 bases at J, with 10 bases in the middle. The CDR3 covers 13 residues. CDR3 protein: CASSPTVRQPQHF. The CDR3 nucleotides read TGTGCCAGCTCACCTACAGTGCGCCAGCCCCAGCATTTT.

This clonotype was picked up many times. The chain carries TRBV18 and TRBJ2-2; D remains unclear. This CDR3 region has 12 residues. Germline lookup yields CDR1 KGHSH and CDR2 LQKENI. V lost 1 base and J 5 bases, leaving 2 bases between the germline ends. The CDR3 DNA follows: TGTGCCAGCTCACCACAAACCGGGGAGCTGTTTTTT. Its protein product is CASSPQTGELFF.

Notes on this clonotype: At one end the junction does not follow the germline gene, possibly because of a read error. This rearrangement joins TRBV15 to TRBJ2-1, with D possibly TRBD2 on 6 matching bases. CDR3 length equals 12 residues. Germline CDR1 and CDR2: LNHNV and YYDKDF (reference sequence). CDR3 coding DNA: TGTGCCACCAGCGGGGGGTACAATGACCAGTTCTTC. This gives the protein CATSGGYNDQFF.

This clonotype occurred many times. The chain joins TRBV12-3 or TRBV12-4 to TRBJ1-5, with 9 bases aligning to TRBD1. The CDR3 totals 17 residues. V was pared by 3 bases and J by 5 bases, with 11 bases of the junction left unmatched. The CDR3 sequence is CASSFRGQGSDDQPQHF. The CDR3 nucleotides are TGTGCCAGCAGTTTTCGGGGACAGGGATCAGACGATCAGCCCCAGCATTTT.

In this sample, this clonotype turned up many times. The chain carries TRBV12-3 or TRBV12-4 and TRBJ2-2, with unresolved D. The CDR3 runs 12 residues. V was shortened by 3 bases and J by 8 bases, with 7 bases between the two germline ends. The CDR3: CASSFDLGELFF. The DNA for the CDR3 is TGTGCCAGCAGTTTCGACTTGGGGGAGCTGTTTTTT.

The chain couples TRBV7-3 to TRBJ1-5, with 7 bases identical to TRBD1. Per germline, CDR1 SGHTA and CDR2 FQGTGA. V trimming: 4 bases; J trimming: 2 bases; junction bases outside the gene matches: 8. This CDR3 region has 16 residues. The CDR3 bases are TGTGCCAGCAGCTCGACAGGGTGGGACCGCAATCAGCCCCAGCATTTT. Protein: CASSSTGWDRNQPQHF.